Detailed here is one TCR beta chain. The antigen is undetermined. Germline-derived CDR1 and CDR2 are DFQATT and SNEGSKA (reference sequence). The CDR3 has 13 amino acids. Losses at the gene ends were 3 bases for V and 3 bases for J; bases not matched to a gene: 3. The sample belongs to a study of post-analysis software for immune sequencing data. Unique molecular identifiers had been added to the TCR beta cDNA libraries. A population of roughly 0.85 to 11 million T cells gave rise to roughly 490,000 cDNA molecules. MiXCR, applied by TCRdb to the PCR reads, yields one record per CDR3 protein. The sample has approximately 440,000 distinct CDR3 sequences, over 35% seen once. Regarding the study as a whole: There were a few TRBV segments more frequent in patients than controls, and TRBV5-6, TRBV5-1 and TRBV20-1 were among them.

This sequence originates from a girl aged 5 to 17 with multiple sclerosis. The chain recombines TRBV20-1 with TRBJ2-7; 9 bases are shared with TRBD1. Sequencing used blood. The CDR3 sequence is CSASKGQGYEQYF. The CDR3 nucleotides read TGCAGTGCTAGTAAGGGACAGGGCTACGAGCAGTACTTC.